This entry describes one T cell receptor beta chain. Its matching antigen is unknown. Here the gene names and germline are mouse. The read gets to within 1 residue of the CDR3 end, and the germline J gene fills in the rest. The data stem from a study of tissue T cells after allogeneic stem cell transplantation. General study findings and limits: Few T cell clones were shared across patients, but motif clusters showed tissue-specific shared signatures. Blood and spleen captured only part of the tissue TCR repertoire.

Sample time point: mouse harvest day 14 after allogeneic transplant. Mouse grafts combined 10^7 T-cell-depleted bone marrow cells with 10^6 splenic CD5+ T cells. Profiled with immunoSEQ multiplex PCR; TCRdb holds only in-frame clones, not every one. Found here are thousands of clones, under 35% of them singletons; the top ten hold under 3.5%. Germline CDR1 KGHPV, CDR2 FQNQEV (reference sequence). The ends lost 6 bases at V and 4 bases at J; junction bases unmatched: 3. This CDR3 spans 13 amino acids. The sample consisted of skin. The TCR comes from a female BALB/c mouse given C57BL/6 T cells with graft-versus-host disease after an allogeneic hematopoietic cell transplant. This chain uses TRBV26 with TRBJ1-3; 7 nucleotides agree with TRBD1. The part of the CDR3 DNA that was read is TGTGCCAGCAGGCAGGGGGTGGGAAATACGCTCTAT. Translating gives CASRQGVGNTLY. The whole CDR3 protein is CASRQGVGNTLYF.